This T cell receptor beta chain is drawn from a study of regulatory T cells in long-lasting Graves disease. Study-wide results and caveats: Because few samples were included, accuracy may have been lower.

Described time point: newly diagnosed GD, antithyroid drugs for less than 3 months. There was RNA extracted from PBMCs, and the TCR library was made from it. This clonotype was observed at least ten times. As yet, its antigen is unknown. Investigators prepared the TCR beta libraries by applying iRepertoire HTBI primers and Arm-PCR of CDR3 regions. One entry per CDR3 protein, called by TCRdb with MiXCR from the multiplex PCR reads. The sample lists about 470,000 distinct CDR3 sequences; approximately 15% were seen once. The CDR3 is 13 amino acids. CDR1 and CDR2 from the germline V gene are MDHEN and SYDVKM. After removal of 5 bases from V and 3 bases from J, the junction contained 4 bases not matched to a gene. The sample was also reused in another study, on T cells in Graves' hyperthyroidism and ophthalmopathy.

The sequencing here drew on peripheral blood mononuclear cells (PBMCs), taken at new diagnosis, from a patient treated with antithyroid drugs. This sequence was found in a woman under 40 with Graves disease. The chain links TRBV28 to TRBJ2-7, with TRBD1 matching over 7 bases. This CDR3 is CASSMTGFYEQYF. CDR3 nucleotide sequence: TGTGCCAGCAGTATGACAGGGTTCTACGAGCAGTACTTC.